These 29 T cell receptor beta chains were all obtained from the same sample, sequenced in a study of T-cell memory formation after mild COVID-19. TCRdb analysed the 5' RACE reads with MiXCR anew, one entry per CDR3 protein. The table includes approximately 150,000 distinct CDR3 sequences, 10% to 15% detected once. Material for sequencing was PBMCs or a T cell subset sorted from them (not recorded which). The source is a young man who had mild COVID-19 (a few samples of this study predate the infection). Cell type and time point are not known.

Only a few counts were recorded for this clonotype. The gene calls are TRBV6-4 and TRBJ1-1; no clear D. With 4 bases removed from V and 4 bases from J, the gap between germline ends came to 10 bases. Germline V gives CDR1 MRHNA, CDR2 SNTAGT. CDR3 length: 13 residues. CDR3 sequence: CASSVEGGTEAFF. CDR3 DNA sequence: TGTGCCAGCAGTGTGGAGGGAGGCACTGAAGCTTTCTTT.

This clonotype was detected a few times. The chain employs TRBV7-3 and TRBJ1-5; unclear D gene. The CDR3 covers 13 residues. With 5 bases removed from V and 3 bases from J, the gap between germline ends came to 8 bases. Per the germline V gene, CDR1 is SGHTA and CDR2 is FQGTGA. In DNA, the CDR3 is TGTGCCAGCAGCCGGGAAGTCAATCAGCCCCAGCATTTT. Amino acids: CASSREVNQPQHF.

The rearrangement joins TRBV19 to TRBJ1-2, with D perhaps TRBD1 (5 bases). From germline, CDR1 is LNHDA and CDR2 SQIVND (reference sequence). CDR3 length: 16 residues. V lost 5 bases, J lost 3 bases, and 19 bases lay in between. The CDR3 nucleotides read TGTGCCAGTAGTGGCTGGACACCCCGGTCCGACTATGGCTACACCTTC. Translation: CASSGWTPRSDYGYTF.

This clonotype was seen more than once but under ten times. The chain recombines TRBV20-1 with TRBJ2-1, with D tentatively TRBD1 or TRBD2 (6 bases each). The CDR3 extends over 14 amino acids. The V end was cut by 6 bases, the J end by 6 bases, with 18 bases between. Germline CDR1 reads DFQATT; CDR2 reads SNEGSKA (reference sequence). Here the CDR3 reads CSAPSTEGGNEQFF. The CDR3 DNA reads TGCAGTGCCCCATCTACGGAGGGGGGCAATGAGCAGTTCTTC.

The CDR3 reads CASGDLTKVADTQYF. The CDR3 DNA reads TGTGCCAGCGGGGACTTGACAAAAGTCGCAGATACGCAGTATTTT. The V call is TRBV6-2 or TRBV6-3, the J call TRBJ2-3, with a possible D match to TRBD2 (6 bases). Germline lookup yields CDR1 MNHEY and CDR2 SVGEGT. Trimming took 8 bases from V and 4 from J, leaving 19 bases between them. This CDR3 contains 15 residues.

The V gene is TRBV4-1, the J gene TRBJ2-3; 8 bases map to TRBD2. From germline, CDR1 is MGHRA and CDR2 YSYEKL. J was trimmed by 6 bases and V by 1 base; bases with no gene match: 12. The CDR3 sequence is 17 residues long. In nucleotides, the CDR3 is TGCGCCAGCAGCCAAGGTTTCCAGCGGGGGCGCCGTGATACGCAGTATTTT. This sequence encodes CASSQGFQRGRRDTQYF.

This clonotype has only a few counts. In nucleotides, the CDR3 is TGTGCCAGCAGTCCACAGGGGGCGCCCGGGGAGCTGTTTTTT. Protein product: CASSPQGAPGELFF. The gene calls are TRBV7-3 and TRBJ2-2; TRBD1 agrees at 9 bases. The CDR3 is 14 residues long. The junction had 5 bases not matched to a gene; V was cut back by 6 bases and J by 6 bases. Germline-derived CDR1 and CDR2 are SGHTA and FQGTGA.

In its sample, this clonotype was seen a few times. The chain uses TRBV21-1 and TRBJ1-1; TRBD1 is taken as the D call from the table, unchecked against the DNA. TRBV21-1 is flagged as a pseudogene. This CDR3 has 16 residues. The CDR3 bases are TGTGCCAGCAGCAAAGCCACGGGGGCGCAAATCCCTGAAGCTTTCTTT. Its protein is CASSKATGAQIPEAFF.

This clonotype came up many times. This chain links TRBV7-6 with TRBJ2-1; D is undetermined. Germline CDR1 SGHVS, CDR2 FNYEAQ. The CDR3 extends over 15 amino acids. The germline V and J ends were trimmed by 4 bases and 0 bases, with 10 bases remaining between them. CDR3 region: CASSSAISSYNEQFF. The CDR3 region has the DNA TGTGCCAGCAGCTCGGCGATTAGCTCCTACAATGAGCAGTTCTTC.

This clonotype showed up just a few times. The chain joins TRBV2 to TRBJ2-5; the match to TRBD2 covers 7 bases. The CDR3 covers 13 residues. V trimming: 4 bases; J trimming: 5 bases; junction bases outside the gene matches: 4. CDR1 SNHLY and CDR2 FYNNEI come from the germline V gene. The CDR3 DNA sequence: TGTGCCAGCAGTGGGCTAGCGGAGGAGACCCAGTACTTC. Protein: CASSGLAEETQYF. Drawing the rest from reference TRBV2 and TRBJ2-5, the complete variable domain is EPEVTQTPSHQVTQMGQEVILRCVPISNHLYFYWYRQILGQKVEFLVSFYNNEISEKSEIFDDQFSVERPDGSNFTLKIRSTKLEDSAMYFCASSGLAEETQYFGPGTRLLVL.

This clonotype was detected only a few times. The CDR3 nucleotides read TGTGCCACCAATTGGGGAGGGGATTCACCCCTCCACTTT. Its protein product is CATNWGGDSPLHF. The chain has TRBV2 and TRBJ1-6; possibly TRBD1 for D (5 bases). Deletions cut 10 bases from V and 8 bases from J, with 15 bases between. Germline V gives CDR1 SNHLY, CDR2 FYNNEI. This CDR3 is built from 13 residues. Full variable domain (outside the CDR3, taken from reference TRBV2 and TRBJ1-6): EPEVTQTPSHQVTQMGQEVILRCVPISNHLYFYWYRQILGQKVEFLVSFYNNEISEKSEIFDDQFSVERPDGSNFTLKIRSTKLEDSAMYFCATNWGGDSPLHFGNGTRLTVT.

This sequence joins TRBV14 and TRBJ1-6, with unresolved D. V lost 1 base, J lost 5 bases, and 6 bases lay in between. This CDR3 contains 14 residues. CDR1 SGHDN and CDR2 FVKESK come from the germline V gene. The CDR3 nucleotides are TGTGCCAGCAGCCAAGGCAGAGATAATTCACCCCTCCACTTT. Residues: CASSQGRDNSPLHF.

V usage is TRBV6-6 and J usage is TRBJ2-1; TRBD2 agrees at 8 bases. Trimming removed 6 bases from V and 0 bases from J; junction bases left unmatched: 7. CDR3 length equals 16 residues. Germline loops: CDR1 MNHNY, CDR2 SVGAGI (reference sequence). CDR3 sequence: CASRDRGGRSYNEQFF. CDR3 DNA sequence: TGTGCCAGCAGAGATCGCGGGGGGCGCTCCTACAATGAGCAGTTCTTC.

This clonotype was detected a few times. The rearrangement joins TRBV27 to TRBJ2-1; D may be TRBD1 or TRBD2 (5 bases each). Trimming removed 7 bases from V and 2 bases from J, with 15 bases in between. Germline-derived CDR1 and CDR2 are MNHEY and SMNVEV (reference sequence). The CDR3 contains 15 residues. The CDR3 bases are TGTGCCAGCACTTGGGGACCCCCTACCTACAATGAGCAGTTCTTC. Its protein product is CASTWGPPTYNEQFF.

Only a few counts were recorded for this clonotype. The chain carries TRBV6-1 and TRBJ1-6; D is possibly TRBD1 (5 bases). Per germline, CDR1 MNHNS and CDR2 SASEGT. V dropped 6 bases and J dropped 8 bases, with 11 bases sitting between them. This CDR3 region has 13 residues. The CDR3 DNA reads TGTGCCAGCAGCAGGGAGTGGGATTCACCCCTCCACTTT. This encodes CASSREWDSPLHF.

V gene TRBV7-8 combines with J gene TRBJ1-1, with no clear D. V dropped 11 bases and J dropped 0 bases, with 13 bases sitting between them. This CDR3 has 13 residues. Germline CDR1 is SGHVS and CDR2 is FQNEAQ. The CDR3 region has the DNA TGTGCCTCGTACCTAGGCATGAACACTGAAGCTTTCTTT. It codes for CASYLGMNTEAFF.

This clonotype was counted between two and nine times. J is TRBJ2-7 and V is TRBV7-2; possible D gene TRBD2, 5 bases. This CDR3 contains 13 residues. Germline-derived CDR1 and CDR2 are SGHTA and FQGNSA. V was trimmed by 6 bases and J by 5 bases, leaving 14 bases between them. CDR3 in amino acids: CASRAPGMDEQYF. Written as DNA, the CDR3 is TGTGCCAGCAGAGCCCCGGGGATGGACGAGCAGTACTTC.

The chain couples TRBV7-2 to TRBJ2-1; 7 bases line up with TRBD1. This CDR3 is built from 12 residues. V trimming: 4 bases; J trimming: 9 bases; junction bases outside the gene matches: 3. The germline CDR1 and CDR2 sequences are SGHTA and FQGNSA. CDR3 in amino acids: CASSSTGIEQFF. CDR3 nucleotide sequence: TGTGCCAGCAGCTCGACAGGGATTGAGCAGTTCTTC.

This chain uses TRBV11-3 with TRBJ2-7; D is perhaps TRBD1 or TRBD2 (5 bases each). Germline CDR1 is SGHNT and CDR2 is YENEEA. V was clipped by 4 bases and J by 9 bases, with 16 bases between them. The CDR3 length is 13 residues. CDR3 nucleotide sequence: TGTGCCAGCAGCTCGGGGCCAGAGGGGACGCAGTACGTC. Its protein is CASSSGPEGTQYV.

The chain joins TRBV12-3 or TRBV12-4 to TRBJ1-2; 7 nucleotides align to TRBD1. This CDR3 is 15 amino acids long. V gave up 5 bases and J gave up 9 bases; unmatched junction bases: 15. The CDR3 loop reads CASSTGDSGENSYTF. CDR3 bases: TGTGCCAGCAGTACGGGGGACAGCGGCGAGAATAGCTACACCTTC.

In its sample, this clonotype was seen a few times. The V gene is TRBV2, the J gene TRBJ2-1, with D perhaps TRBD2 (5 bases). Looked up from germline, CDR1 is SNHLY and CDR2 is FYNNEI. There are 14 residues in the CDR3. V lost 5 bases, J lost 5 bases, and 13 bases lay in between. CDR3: CASSYSSTNNEQFF. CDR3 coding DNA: TGTGCCAGCAGTTACTCTAGCACTAACAATGAGCAGTTCTTC.

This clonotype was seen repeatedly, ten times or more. The CDR3 DNA follows: TGCGCCAGCAGCCAGGGACAAGTTAATGAAAAACTGTTTTTT. Protein product: CASSQGQVNEKLFF. This chain connects TRBV4-1 to TRBJ1-4; D is possibly TRBD1 (6 bases). V was trimmed by 3 bases and J by 4 bases, leaving 9 bases between them. Germline assignment: CDR1 MGHRA and CDR2 YSYEKL. The CDR3 spans 14 residues.

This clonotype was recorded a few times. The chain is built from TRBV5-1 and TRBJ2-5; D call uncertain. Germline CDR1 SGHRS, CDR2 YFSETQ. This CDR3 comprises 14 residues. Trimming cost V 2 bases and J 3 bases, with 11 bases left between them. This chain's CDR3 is CASSFKQIKETQYF. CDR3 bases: TGCGCCAGCAGCTTTAAACAGATTAAAGAGACCCAGTACTTC.

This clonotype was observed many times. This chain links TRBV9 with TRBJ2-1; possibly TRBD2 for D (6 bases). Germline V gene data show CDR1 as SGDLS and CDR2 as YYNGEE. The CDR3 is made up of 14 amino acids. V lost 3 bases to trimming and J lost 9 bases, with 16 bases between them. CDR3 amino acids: CASSALTSSGEQFF. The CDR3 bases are TGTGCCAGCAGCGCCTTGACTAGTTCCGGTGAGCAGTTCTTC.

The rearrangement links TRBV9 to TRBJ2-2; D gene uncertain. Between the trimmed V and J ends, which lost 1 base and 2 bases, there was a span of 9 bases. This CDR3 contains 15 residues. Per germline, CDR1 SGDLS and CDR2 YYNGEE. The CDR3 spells CASSVWADNTGELFF. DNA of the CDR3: TGTGCCAGCAGCGTATGGGCAGACAACACCGGGGAGCTGTTTTTT.

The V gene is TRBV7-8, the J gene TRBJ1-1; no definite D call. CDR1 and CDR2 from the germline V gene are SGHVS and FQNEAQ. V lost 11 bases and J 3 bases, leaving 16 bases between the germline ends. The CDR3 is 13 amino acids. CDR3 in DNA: TGTGCCTCCAAGACGCAGGTTGACACTGAAGCTTTCTTT. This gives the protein CASKTQVDTEAFF.

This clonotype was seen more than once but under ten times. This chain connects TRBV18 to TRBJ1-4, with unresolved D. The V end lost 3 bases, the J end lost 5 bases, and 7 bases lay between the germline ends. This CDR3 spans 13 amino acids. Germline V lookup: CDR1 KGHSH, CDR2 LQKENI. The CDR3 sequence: CASSPGINEKLFF. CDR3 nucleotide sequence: TGTGCCAGCTCACCGGGAATCAATGAAAAACTGTTTTTT. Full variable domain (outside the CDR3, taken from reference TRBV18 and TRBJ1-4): NAGVMQNPRHLVRRRGQEARLRCSPMKGHSHVYWYRQLPEEGLKFMVYLQKENIIDESGMPKERFSAEFPKEGPSILRIQQVVRGDSAAYFCASSPGINEKLFFGSGTQLSVL.

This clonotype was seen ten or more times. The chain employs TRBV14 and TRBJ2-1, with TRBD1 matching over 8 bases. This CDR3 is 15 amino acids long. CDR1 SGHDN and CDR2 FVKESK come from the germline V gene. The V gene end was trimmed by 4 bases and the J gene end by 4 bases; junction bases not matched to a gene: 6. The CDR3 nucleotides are TGTGCCAGCAGCCCTCCCGGGACAGGATACAATGAGCAGTTCTTC. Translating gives CASSPPGTGYNEQFF.

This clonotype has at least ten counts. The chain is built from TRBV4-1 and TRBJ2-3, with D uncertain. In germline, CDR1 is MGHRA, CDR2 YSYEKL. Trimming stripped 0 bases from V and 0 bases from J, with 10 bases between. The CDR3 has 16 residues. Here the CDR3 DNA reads TGCGCCAGCAGCCAAGAGGCCAGGCCTAGCACAGATACGCAGTATTTT. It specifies CASSQEARPSTDTQYF.